This T cell receptor (beta chain) was found in a study of Graves' ophthalmopathy and Graves' hyperthyroidism. Study-level findings and limits: Both an approximately 70% sensitivity and an approximately 75% specificity characterized the model's predictions of ophthalmopathy progression.

This clonotype was counted a few times. Its antigen is currently unknown. Germline loops: CDR1 MDHEN, CDR2 SYDVKM. V was pared by 1 base and J by 3 bases, with 15 bases between. The CDR3 consists of 16 residues. From RNA, the CDR3 regions of TCR beta chains were amplified and sequenced. Following a first-round RT-PCR that used HTBI primers, a second-round multiplex PCR was carried out. TCRdb re-called the multiplex PCR reads through MiXCR, storing one row per CDR3 protein. Of around 1.1 million distinct CDR3 sequences listed, approximately 35% were seen once; the top ten hold 11%. The sequenced material came from peripheral blood or thyroid tissue (not recorded which). The clonotype originates from an adult man with Graves' hyperthyroidism. The chain has TRBV28 and TRBJ2-5; D might be TRBD1 (6 bases). CDR3 loop: CASSLYVTGTKETQYF. Here the CDR3 DNA reads TGTGCCAGCAGTTTATATGTCACAGGGACGAAAGAGACCCAGTACTTC.